This T cell receptor (beta chain) comes out of a study of blood T cell repertoires in COVID-19. At the level of the study: PBMCs, B-cell-depleted T cells, or T cells were the source of the cDNA or gDNA that made up the material.

Seattle participants joined during active infection and were tracked over time. Produced via immunoSEQ multiplex PCR; TCRdb's table is partial and in-frame only. The profile shows under 450,000 clones, approximately 90% of them singletons. The CDR3 runs 14 residues. Trimming stripped 2 bases from V and 2 bases from J, with 7 bases between. Germline V gene lookup returns CDR1 KGHDR and CDR2 SFDVKD. The V call is TRBV24-1, the J call TRBJ2-3, with D unresolved. The sequenced material came from peripheral blood. The TCR sequence derives from a woman in her fifties or sixties with COVID-19, enrolled during active disease. The CDR3 sequence: CATSDSYDTDTQYF. The CDR3 DNA reads TGTGCCACCAGTGATTCCTACGACACAGATACGCAGTATTTT.